These 15 T cell receptor beta chains share one sample of origin, sequenced in a study of T cell repertoires in cytomegalovirus infection. TCRdb processed the reads anew with MiXCR; each CDR3 protein has one entry. The table shows about 310,000 distinct CDR3 sequences, with 9.6% occurring only once. The sample comprised PBMCs. All receptors come from a human donor in good health (CMV status not recorded). Some clones in this sample may be carry-over from other donors' samples.

This clonotype was counted a few times. This chain joins TRBV29-1 and TRBJ1-5; TRBD1 matches 7 bases. V was pared by 6 bases and J by 4 bases, with 9 bases of the junction left unmatched. Germline V gene lookup returns CDR1 SQVTM and CDR2 ANQGSEA. The CDR3 spans 14 residues. CDR3 region: CSVRDSRFNQPQHF. As DNA, the CDR3 is TGCAGCGTGCGGGACAGCAGGTTTAATCAGCCCCAGCATTTT.

This clonotype was recorded many times. This chain uses TRBV12-3 or TRBV12-4 with TRBJ2-3; D not resolved. CDR3 length: 13 residues. V gave up 5 bases and J gave up 5 bases, with 11 bases separating them. CDR3 DNA: TGTGCCAGCAGTCGGGCTTTGGGAGATACGCAGTATTTT. This encodes CASSRALGDTQYF.

Ten or more counts support this clonotype. The chain employs TRBV5-5 and TRBJ2-6, with D possibly TRBD1 on 6 matching bases. The CDR3 contains 19 residues. Trimming stripped 5 bases from V and 2 bases from J, with 23 bases between. Germline CDR1 SGHKS, CDR2 YYEKEE (reference sequence). The CDR3 DNA sequence: TGTGCCAGCAGATCCCTTTATGGACTTCCAGGGGCTGGGGCCAACGTCCTGACTTTC. Translated, it gives CASRSLYGLPGAGANVLTF.

This clonotype showed up many times. The chain recombines TRBV20-1 with TRBJ2-7, with a weak D call TRBD2 (5 bases). Trimming shortened V by 6 bases and J by 4 bases, and 10 bases separated the two germline ends. Per the germline V gene, CDR1 is DFQATT and CDR2 is SNEGSKA (reference sequence). CDR3 size: 11 residues. CDR3 sequence reads: CSATDFYEQYV. CDR3 nucleotides: TGCAGTGCCACGGACTTTTACGAGCAGTACGTC.

This clonotype was seen ten or more times. The J gene is TRBJ2-1, the V gene TRBV28; 13 bases align to TRBD2. Per the germline V gene, CDR1 is MDHEN and CDR2 is SYDVKM. Trimming cost V 6 bases and J 2 bases; bases outside gene matches: 13. The CDR3 spans 19 residues. The CDR3 bases are TGTGCCAGCAGCCCTTATGGACTAGCGGGGGCCAAGACCTACAATGAGCAGTTCTTC. Translation gives CASSPYGLAGAKTYNEQFF. The full variable domain, in which reference TRBV28 and TRBJ2-1 provide the parts outside the CDR3, is DVKVTQSSRYLVKRTGEKVFLECVQDMDHENMFWYRQDPGLGLRLIYFSYDVKMKEKGDIPEGYSVSREKKERFSLILESASTNQTSMYLCASSPYGLAGAKTYNEQFFGPGTRLTVL.

This clonotype was observed many times. This sequence joins TRBV7-9 and TRBJ2-3; D is undetermined. The CDR3 is made up of 11 amino acids. Germline V gene lookup returns CDR1 SEHNR and CDR2 FQNEAQ (reference sequence). Trimming pared 4 bases from V and 6 bases from J, leaving 5 bases between. Here the CDR3 DNA reads TGTGCCAGCAGCTCACGTGATACGCAGTATTTT. Translating it yields CASSSRDTQYF.

This clonotype was observed a few times. CDR3 nucleotides: TGTGCCAGCAGTTACGGTGTGGGGGTACCAAATACGCAGTATTTT. Translated, it gives CASSYGVGVPNTQYF. This chain joins TRBV6-5 and TRBJ2-3, with D perhaps matching TRBD1 or TRBD2 (5 bases each). Germline CDR1 and CDR2: MNHEY and SVGAGI. Trimming cost V 2 bases and J 7 bases, with 16 bases left between them. The CDR3 loop spans 15 amino acids.

This clonotype has ten or more counts. The gene calls are TRBV20-1 and TRBJ1-6; maybe TRBD1 (6 bases). CDR3 length equals 14 residues. V was pared by 1 base and J by 10 bases, with 14 bases between. Looked up from germline, CDR1 is DFQATT and CDR2 is SNEGSKA (reference sequence). This CDR3 reads CSARGQGIGSPLHF. As DNA, the CDR3 is TGCAGTGCTAGAGGCCAGGGGATAGGATCACCCCTCCACTTT.

This clonotype was counted many times. The rearrangement links TRBV7-6 to TRBJ1-3; TRBD1 is a possible D gene (5 bases). This CDR3 comprises 14 residues. Trimming pared 6 bases from V and 6 bases from J, leaving 15 bases between. In germline, CDR1 is SGHVS, CDR2 FNYEAQ. In nucleotides, the CDR3 is TGTGCCAGCAGTTTGAGCCGGGACCCAAACACCATATATTTT. Translated: CASSLSRDPNTIYF.

The J gene is TRBJ1-2, the V gene TRBV20-1, with a weak D call TRBD1 (5 bases). The germline V gene encodes CDR1 DFQATT and CDR2 SNEGSKA (reference sequence). The germline V and J ends were trimmed by 3 bases and 5 bases, with 25 bases remaining between them. This CDR3 is built from 17 residues. Here the CDR3 DNA reads TGCAGTGCTAGTAAAGGCGCCCTTGGGGGGACGCTTTATGGCTACACCTTC. This translates into CSASKGALGGTLYGYTF.

This clonotype occurred many times. This chain links TRBV14 with TRBJ1-1, with D unresolved. The V end lost 1 base, the J end lost 1 base, and 10 bases lay between the germline ends. There are 15 residues in the CDR3. CDR1 and CDR2 from the germline V gene are SGHDN and FVKESK. The CDR3 coding sequence is TGTGCCAGCAGCCAAGCGCCGGTTCCGAACACTGAAGCTTTCTTT. Translated, it gives CASSQAPVPNTEAFF.

This clonotype occurred many times. V usage is TRBV6-1 and J usage is TRBJ2-4; D is unclear. Trimming took off 7 bases at V and 2 bases at J, with 21 bases between the two ends. This CDR3 spans 17 amino acids. Germline CDR1 MNHNS, CDR2 SASEGT. CDR3 sequence reads: CASTEQGSAKTKNIQYF. The CDR3 DNA follows: TGTGCCAGCACCGAGCAAGGCTCCGCGAAAACCAAAAACATTCAGTACTTC.

This clonotype was detected ten times or more. This rearrangement joins TRBV2 to TRBJ2-3; D unclear. In germline, CDR1 is SNHLY, CDR2 FYNNEI. The germline V and J ends were trimmed by 7 bases and 12 bases, with 17 bases remaining between them. The CDR3 length is 12 residues. CDR3 protein: CASIGWAESQYF. CDR3 nucleotides: TGTGCCAGCATCGGGTGGGCTGAGAGCCAGTATTTT.

The CDR3 is CASSVPQGNTEAFF. The CDR3 DNA sequence: TGTGCCAGCAGTGTACCCCAGGGGAACACTGAAGCTTTCTTT. This chain uses TRBV6-1 with TRBJ1-1; tentatively, D is TRBD1 (5 bases). The CDR3 has 14 amino acids. Deletions cut 4 bases from V and 1 base from J, with 10 bases between. From germline, CDR1 is MNHNS and CDR2 SASEGT.

This clonotype appeared many times. The V gene is TRBV2, the J gene TRBJ1-5, with no clear D. Deletions cut 6 bases from V and 0 bases from J, with 9 bases between. Germline V gives CDR1 SNHLY, CDR2 FYNNEI. There are 14 residues in the CDR3. Written as DNA, the CDR3 is TGTGCCAGCAGCCCCGGACCTAGCAATCAGCCCCAGCATTTT. Its translation is CASSPGPSNQPQHF.